These 24 T cell receptor beta chains originate from one sample sequenced in a study of lymphopenia after photon versus proton radiotherapy. Sequencing was performed with immunoSEQ multiplex PCR; in TCRdb, only in-frame clones are kept and a portion is missing. The sample holds approximately 150,000 clones; more than 85% are singletons and the top ten take about 4.7%. Sequences were derived from peripheral blood, sampled from a patient treated with photon-based radiotherapy. The receptors were gathered from a man in his forties or fifties with gastric cancer.

The V gene is TRBV5-6, the J gene TRBJ1-5; 12 nucleotides agree with TRBD1. Germline lookup yields CDR1 SGHDT and CDR2 YYEEEE. This CDR3 has 15 amino acids. Trimming cost V 3 bases and J 7 bases; bases outside gene matches: 5. The CDR3 DNA reads as TGTGCCAGCAGCTGGGGACAGGGGGCTGGACAGCCCCAGCATTTT. Encoded protein: CASSWGQGAGQPQHF.

This rearrangement joins TRBV19 to TRBJ1-5; the D gene is possibly TRBD1 (6 bases). CDR1 is LNHDA, CDR2 SQIVND, per germline (reference sequence). V lost 6 bases, J lost 2 bases, and 17 bases lay in between. CDR3 length: 16 residues. This CDR3 is CASRDSSKGGNQPQHF. The CDR3 region has the DNA TGTGCCAGTAGGGACAGTTCGAAGGGTGGCAATCAGCCCCAGCATTTT.

The V gene is TRBV5-6, the J gene TRBJ1-2; D is unclear. Trimming took 3 bases from V and 2 from J, leaving 8 bases between them. The CDR3 is 13 residues long. From germline, CDR1 is SGHDT and CDR2 YYEEEE. The CDR3 is CASSSQQNYGYTF. CDR3 bases: TGTGCCAGCAGCTCACAGCAGAACTATGGCTACACCTTC.

The CDR3 DNA sequence: TGTGCCAGCTCAAATAGCGGGAGGCAGAACAATGAGCAGTTCTTC. Its protein is CASSNSGRQNNEQFF. The chain has TRBV18 and TRBJ2-1; 10 bases are a match to TRBD2. This CDR3 region has 15 residues. Per the germline V gene, CDR1 is KGHSH and CDR2 is LQKENI. V was clipped by 5 bases and J by 5 bases; unmatched bases: 6. The whole variable domain, remainder taken from reference TRBV18 and TRBJ2-1, is NAGVMQNPRHLVRRRGQEARLRCSPMKGHSHVYWYRQLPEEGLKFMVYLQKENIIDESGMPKERFSAEFPKEGPSILRIQQVVRGDSAAYFCASSNSGRQNNEQFFGPGTRLTVL.

On this clone itself: In the same sample, other DNA sequences code for this CDR3. The rearrangement uses TRBV7-9 and TRBJ1-1; D unresolved. Trimming took off 1 base at V and 1 base at J, with 7 bases between the two ends. The CDR3 contains 14 residues. Germline-derived CDR1 and CDR2 are SEHNR and FQNEAQ (reference sequence). The CDR3 DNA is TGTGCCAGCAGCTTAGGGACGGCGAACACTGAAGCTTTCTTT. It codes for CASSLGTANTEAFF.

The chain couples TRBV7-2 to TRBJ2-5, with unresolved D. Trimming removed 5 bases at V and 6 bases at J, with 10 bases between. This CDR3 has 12 residues. The germline CDR1 and CDR2 sequences are SGHTA and FQGNSA. The DNA of the CDR3 is TGTGCCAGCAGCCCCGAGGCGCAGACCCAGTACTTC. Translation: CASSPEAQTQYF.

This clone was found once. The J gene is TRBJ2-6, the V gene TRBV19, with a weak D call TRBD2 (6 bases). CDR1 LNHDA and CDR2 SQIVND come from the germline V gene (reference sequence). Trimming removed 3 bases at V and 4 bases at J, with 10 bases between. This CDR3 contains 15 residues. The CDR3 reads CASSIRGMGANVLTF. As DNA, the CDR3 is TGTGCCAGTAGTATTCGGGGGATGGGGGCCAACGTCCTGACTTTC.

This clone was recorded once. The chain carries TRBV7-2 and TRBJ2-1; 8 bases agree with TRBD2. Germline values: CDR1 SGHTA, CDR2 FQGNSA. J lost 7 bases, V lost 1 base, and 3 bases had no gene match. The CDR3 length is 14 residues. For the CDR3, the DNA is TGTGCCAGCAGCTTAGAACCGGGAGGGAATGAGCAGTTCTTC. As protein: CASSLEPGGNEQFF.

This chain connects TRBV5-1 to TRBJ2-5; 8 bases map to TRBD1. Trimming removed 4 bases from V and 4 bases from J; junction bases left unmatched: 9. The germline gives CDR1 SGHRS, CDR2 YFSETQ. The CDR3 length is 15 residues. CDR3: CASSDIDRGGETQYF. CDR3 sequence (DNA): TGCGCCAGCAGCGACATTGACAGGGGTGGAGAGACCCAGTACTTC.

The chain joins TRBV6-1 to TRBJ2-7, with D hard to call. This CDR3 is 15 amino acids long. Trimming removed 7 bases from V and 0 bases from J, with 16 bases in between. From germline, CDR1 is MNHNS and CDR2 SASEGT. The CDR3 DNA follows: TGTGCCAGCACTTCGACTGAACTTTTCTCCTACGAGCAGTACTTC. It yields the protein CASTSTELFSYEQYF.

The chain uses TRBV6-6 and TRBJ1-5, with a possible D match to TRBD1 (5 bases). This CDR3 contains 12 residues. Germline CDR1 MNHNY, CDR2 SVGAGI (reference sequence). The V end was cut by 7 bases, the J end by 4 bases, with 8 bases between. CDR3 nucleotide sequence: TGTGCCAGCATTAGGGGTAATCAGCCCCAGCATTTT. Its translation: CASIRGNQPQHF.

Only one count was recorded for this clone. This sequence joins TRBV29-1 and TRBJ1-2; D remains unclear. The CDR3 consists of 16 residues. Trimming took 1 base from V and 0 from J, leaving 15 bases between them. Germline V gene data show CDR1 as SQVTM and CDR2 as ANQGSEA. In nucleotides, the CDR3 is TGCAGCGTTGAAGGGTGGGGTGGGCAGACTAACTATGGCTACACCTTC. Translation: CSVEGWGGQTNYGYTF.

V and J are TRBV15 and TRBJ2-7, with unresolved D. The CDR3 is 13 amino acids. Per the germline V gene, CDR1 is LNHNV and CDR2 is YYDKDF (reference sequence). The germline V and J ends were trimmed by 1 base and 3 bases, with 7 bases remaining between them. For the CDR3, the DNA is TGTGCCACCAGCAGAGGACTTAACTACGAGCAGTACTTC. Its translation: CATSRGLNYEQYF.

The chain joins TRBV4-1 to TRBJ2-5; no clear D. Germline V gene sequence: CDR1 MGHRA, CDR2 YSYEKL. The CDR3 is made up of 13 amino acids. V was trimmed by 1 base and J by 5 bases, leaving 8 bases between them. Written as DNA, the CDR3 is TGCGCCAGCAGCCAAGTTTGGGCTGAGACCCAGTACTTC. The encoded protein is CASSQVWAETQYF.

The gene calls are TRBV19 and TRBJ2-2, with D possibly matching TRBD1 (6 bases). V was clipped by 7 bases and J by 0 bases, with 15 bases between them. This CDR3 spans 16 amino acids. Per germline, CDR1 LNHDA and CDR2 SQIVND (reference sequence). The CDR3 sequence: CASKIGGQANTGELFF. In nucleotides, the CDR3 is TGTGCCAGTAAAATAGGGGGTCAGGCGAACACCGGGGAGCTGTTTTTT. The full variable domain, in which reference TRBV19 and TRBJ2-2 provide the parts outside the CDR3, is DGGITQSPKYLFRKEGQNVTLSCEQNLNHDAMYWYRQDPGQGLRLIYYSQIVNDFQKGDIAEGYSVSREKKESFPLTVTSAQKNPTAFYLCASKIGGQANTGELFFGEGSRLTVL.

The chain employs TRBV7-9 and TRBJ1-2, with a weak D call TRBD1 (5 bases). There are 13 residues in the CDR3. Trimming removed 5 bases from V and 7 bases from J, with 14 bases in between. The V gene's germline CDR1 is SEHNR and CDR2 FQNEAQ (reference sequence). CDR3 amino acids: CASSVQERVGYTF. DNA of the CDR3: TGTGCCAGCAGCGTACAGGAACGGGTTGGCTACACCTTC.

This rearrangement joins TRBV10-3 to TRBJ1-1; tentative D call: TRBD1 (5 bases). The CDR3 has 14 residues. V was trimmed by 10 bases and J by 0 bases, leaving 15 bases between them. Germline V gene sequence: CDR1 ENHRY, CDR2 SYGVKD. CDR3 DNA: TGTGCCACCGGGACGGGCGAAATGAACACTGAAGCTTTCTTT. Encoded protein: CATGTGEMNTEAFF.

This chain uses TRBV11-1 with TRBJ2-3; D possibly uses TRBD1 or TRBD2 (5 bases each). Per the germline V gene, CDR1 is SGHAT and CDR2 is FQDESV (reference sequence). CDR3 length: 15 residues. V was cut by 2 bases and J by 1 base, with 10 bases left in between. CDR3 DNA sequence: TGTGCCAGCAGCTTAAGAAGGGACGGCACAGATACGCAGTATTTT. Residues: CASSLRRDGTDTQYF. Variable domain in full (rest from reference TRBV11-1 and TRBJ2-3): EAEVAQSPRYKITEKSQAVAFWCDPISGHATLYWYRQILGQGPELLVQFQDESVVDDSQLPKDRFSAERLKGVDSTLKIQPAELGDSAMYLCASSLRRDGTDTQYFGPGTRLTVL.

This chain uses TRBV5-1 with TRBJ1-1; tentatively, D is TRBD1 (5 bases). The V gene lost 4 bases and the J gene lost 5 bases, with 18 bases spanning the gap. Germline V CDR1 and CDR2: SGHRS, YFSETQ. CDR3 size: 15 residues. CDR3 coding DNA: TGCGCCAGCAGCGCCCCGGGACTTCTGGGGACTGAAGCTTTCTTT. Amino acid sequence: CASSAPGLLGTEAFF.

The chain recombines TRBV5-6 with TRBJ1-2, with D possibly TRBD1 on 6 matching bases. Germline assignment: CDR1 SGHDT and CDR2 YYEEEE. The CDR3 runs to 16 residues. V was clipped by 3 bases and J by 4 bases, with 19 bases between them. CDR3 protein: CASSSYSTQGGYGYTF. Written as DNA, the CDR3 is TGTGCCAGCAGCTCCTACTCTACACAGGGCGGCTATGGCTACACCTTC.

V is TRBV7-2 and J is TRBJ2-7; TRBD1 aligns across 12 bases. CDR3 length: 14 residues. J was trimmed by 5 bases and V by 5 bases; bases with no gene match: 4. CDR1 and CDR2 (germline): SGHTA, FQGNSA. The CDR3 spells CASSHGTGGHEQYF. The CDR3, as DNA: TGTGCCAGCAGCCACGGGACAGGGGGCCACGAGCAGTACTTC.

The chain uses TRBV30 and TRBJ2-1; TRBD2 matches at 8 bases. Germline-derived CDR1 and CDR2 are GTSNPN and SVGIG (reference sequence). J was trimmed by 8 bases and V by 2 bases; bases with no gene match: 5. This CDR3 comprises 13 residues. The CDR3 DNA is TGTGCCTGGAGTAGCGGGAGTTTGTATGAGCAGTTCTTC. This sequence encodes CAWSSGSLYEQFF.

This sequence joins TRBV5-6 and TRBJ1-1, with 8 positions matching TRBD1. CDR1 is SGHDT, CDR2 YYEEEE, per germline. J was trimmed by 3 bases and V by 0 bases; bases with no gene match: 7. This CDR3 region has 16 residues. The CDR3 reads CASSLVGARGHTEAFF. CDR3 nucleotide sequence: TGTGCCAGCAGCTTGGTCGGGGCCAGGGGGCACACTGAAGCTTTCTTT.

J is TRBJ1-2 and V is TRBV10-3, with D possibly matching TRBD1 (5 bases). V was shortened by 0 bases and J by 8 bases, with 22 bases between the two germline ends. The germline V gene encodes CDR1 ENHRY and CDR2 SYGVKD. The CDR3 has 17 residues. CDR3 in amino acids: CAISESSKGDNNEGYTF. The CDR3 region has the DNA TGTGCCATCAGTGAGTCCAGTAAAGGGGATAATAATGAGGGCTACACCTTC.